A single sample is the source of the 23 T cell receptor beta chains below, sequenced in a study of patients and donors after allogeneic stem cell transplantation. TCRdb fed the RT-PCR reads into MiXCR, producing one record per CDR3 protein. The top ten clones hold approximately 25% of a sample with about 72,000 distinct CDR3 sequences, roughly 29% of them seen once. Sequencing was carried out using blood, either unsorted or a sorted T cell fraction (not recorded which). The receptors originated from a human donor who was either an allogeneic HSCT recipient or a stem cell or donor lymphocyte infusion donor (not recorded which). It is not recorded whose cells these are; they may come from a transplant donor.

V usage is TRBV6-2 or TRBV6-3 and J usage is TRBJ1-5; the D gene is possibly TRBD1 (5 bases). The V end lost 6 bases, the J end lost 5 bases, and 11 bases lay between the germline ends. The germline V gene has CDR1 MNHEY and CDR2 SVGEGT. The CDR3 consists of 13 residues. This CDR3 is CASRRQSDQPQHF. The CDR3 nucleotides are TGTGCCAGCAGAAGACAGTCGGATCAGCCCCAGCATTTT.

The V call is TRBV5-1, the J call TRBJ1-1; 10 bases fit TRBD1. V dropped 2 bases and J dropped 3; count of bases not matched to a gene: 7. Germline CDR1 and CDR2: SGHRS and YFSETQ. This CDR3 is 16 amino acids long. In DNA form, the CDR3 reads TGCGCCAGCAGCTTCGGGACAGGGGAAGGGGACACTGAAGCTTTCTTT. This codes for CASSFGTGEGDTEAFF.

This clonotype was seen many times. The rearrangement joins TRBV12-3 or TRBV12-4 to TRBJ1-5; no definite D call. The V end lost 6 bases, the J end lost 3 bases, and 3 bases lay between the germline ends. This CDR3 has 11 residues. CDR3 nucleotide sequence: TGTGCCAGCAGCCTCAATCAGCCCCAGCATTTT. It specifies CASSLNQPQHF.

This clonotype was detected only a few times. V usage is TRBV9 and J usage is TRBJ2-3; D is unresolved. Looked up from germline, CDR1 is SGDLS and CDR2 is YYNGEE. The CDR3 sequence is 12 residues long. Between the trimmed V and J ends, which lost 0 bases and 5 bases, there was a span of 4 bases. In DNA, the CDR3 is TGTGCCAGCAGCGTAGTTGGAGATACGCAGTATTTT. This sequence encodes CASSVVGDTQYF.

J is TRBJ1-1 and V is TRBV15, with D possibly TRBD1 on 6 matching bases. Trimming removed 5 bases at V and 4 bases at J, with 11 bases between. The CDR3 contains 13 residues. Germline V gives CDR1 LNHNV, CDR2 YYDKDF (reference sequence). The CDR3, as DNA: TGTGCCACCAGCCCCGGGGGCCGCACTGAAGCTTTCTTT. Its translation: CATSPGGRTEAFF. Using reference TRBV15 and TRBJ1-1 for the parts outside the CDR3, the full variable domain is DAMVIQNPRYQVTQFGKPVTLSCSQTLNHNVMYWYQQKSSQAPKLLFHYYDKDFNNEADTPDNFQSRRPNTSFCFLDIRSPGLGDTAMYLCATSPGGRTEAFFGQGTRLTVV.

At least ten counts were recorded for this clonotype. The chain employs TRBV6-2 or TRBV6-3 and TRBJ1-5; D perhaps matches TRBD1 (5 bases). Germline lookup yields CDR1 MNHEY and CDR2 SVGEGT. V lost 8 bases to trimming and J lost 9 bases, with 14 bases between them. The CDR3 extends over 12 amino acids. The CDR3 loop reads CASAGGPGPQHF. The CDR3 nucleotides are TGTGCCAGCGCGGGGGGACCGGGGCCCCAGCATTTT.

J is TRBJ2-1 and V is TRBV5-1; 9 bases match TRBD1. The CDR3 loop spans 14 amino acids. V was pared by 0 bases and J by 12 bases, with 7 bases of the junction left unmatched. Germline CDR1 and CDR2: SGHRS and YFSETQ. CDR3 loop: CASSLVGTGYRQFF. The CDR3 region has the DNA TGCGCCAGCAGCTTGGTCGGGACAGGGTATAGGCAGTTCTTC.

J is TRBJ2-2 and V is TRBV13; D ambiguous. V shed 8 bases and J shed 3 bases, with 13 bases lying between them. The CDR3 loop spans 14 amino acids. The germline V gene encodes CDR1 PRHDT and CDR2 FYEKMQ (reference sequence). CDR3 region: CASQFGRHTGELFF. CDR3 bases: TGTGCCAGCCAATTTGGGCGGCACACCGGGGAGCTGTTTTTT.

This clonotype turned up a few times. V and J are TRBV27 and TRBJ2-7; D is possibly TRBD1 or TRBD2 (6 bases each). The germline gives CDR1 MNHEY, CDR2 SMNVEV (reference sequence). The CDR3 loop spans 15 amino acids. V was pared by 3 bases and J by 6 bases, with 18 bases between. CDR3 bases: TGTGCCAGCAGTTTGAGTCCGGGGGCGACGGGCGAGCAGTACTTC. Its protein product is CASSLSPGATGEQYF.

The V call is TRBV7-8, the J call TRBJ1-2; D may be TRBD1 (6 bases). V was cut by 5 bases and J by 4 bases, with 11 bases left in between. The CDR3 is 13 amino acids. CDR1 is SGHVS, CDR2 FQNEAQ, per germline. CDR3 loop: CASSEPRGYGYTF. The DNA for the CDR3 is TGTGCCAGCAGCGAACCCAGGGGCTATGGCTACACCTTC.

This clonotype was seen a handful of times. This chain connects TRBV29-1 to TRBJ2-3; D is uncertain. The CDR3 spans 12 residues. V lost 5 bases and J 3 bases, leaving 9 bases between the germline ends. CDR1 is SQVTM and CDR2 is ANQGSEA in the germline V gene. The CDR3 DNA reads TGCAGCGTTTCTCCCCTTACAGATACGCAGTATTTT. Encoded protein: CSVSPLTDTQYF.

This CDR3 is CASSAGKNPYEQYF. The CDR3 DNA reads as TGTGCCAGCAGCGCCGGGAAGAACCCCTACGAGCAGTACTTC. This chain links TRBV13 with TRBJ2-7; D might be TRBD2 (5 bases). Trimming removed 5 bases from V and 2 bases from J, with 13 bases in between. Germline CDR1 PRHDT, CDR2 FYEKMQ (reference sequence). The CDR3 loop spans 14 amino acids.

The CDR3 reads CASSLLGLRTGNTIYF. The CDR3 DNA is TGTGCCAGCAGCTTATTGGGCCTTAGGACTGGAAACACCATATATTTT. J is TRBJ1-3 and V is TRBV11-2; D gene unclear. Per the germline V gene, CDR1 is SGHAT and CDR2 is FQNNGV. The V end was cut by 2 bases, the J end by 2 bases, with 13 bases between. The CDR3 has 16 residues.

This clonotype was observed once. The chain joins TRBV5-6 to TRBJ1-6; weak D call: TRBD1 (6 bases). This CDR3 region has 14 residues. V was pared by 4 bases and J by 5 bases, with 10 bases between. The germline gives CDR1 SGHDT, CDR2 YYEEEE. In DNA, the CDR3 is TGTGCCAGCAGCGAGACAGGAGATAATTCACCCCTCCACTTT. Amino acid sequence: CASSETGDNSPLHF.

The V gene is TRBV12-3 or TRBV12-4, the J gene TRBJ2-6; D perhaps matches TRBD2 (6 bases). This CDR3 is built from 16 residues. The ends were cut back, 4 bases at V and 1 base at J, with 11 bases in the middle. The CDR3 loop reads CASSSWGGSGANVLTF. The CDR3 region has the DNA TGTGCCAGCAGTTCATGGGGAGGTTCTGGGGCCAACGTCCTGACTTTC.

This chain uses TRBV7-2 with TRBJ1-2; 7 bases fit TRBD1. The J segment lost 3 bases and the V segment lost 3 bases, leaving 4 bases of the junction unmatched. This CDR3 spans 14 amino acids. Germline CDR1 SGHTA, CDR2 FQGNSA. The CDR3 is CASSFRQGHYGYTF. The CDR3 bases are TGTGCCAGCAGCTTCCGACAGGGCCACTATGGCTACACCTTC.

This clonotype turned up a few times. The gene calls are TRBV7-2 and TRBJ1-2; D remains ambiguous. Trimming stripped 0 bases from V and 5 bases from J, with 13 bases between. From germline, CDR1 is SGHTA and CDR2 FQGNSA. This CDR3 spans 15 amino acids. This CDR3 is CASSLASKGRYGYTF. In DNA, the CDR3 is TGTGCCAGCAGCTTAGCCTCCAAGGGCCGGTATGGCTACACCTTC.

This clonotype was picked up many times. The chain combines TRBV5-1 with TRBJ1-1; D remains unclear. Germline CDR1 SGHRS, CDR2 YFSETQ. V lost 1 base, J lost 0 bases, and 7 bases lay in between. The CDR3 extends over 14 amino acids. As DNA, the CDR3 is TGCGCCAGCAGCTTGTGGACCATGAACACTGAAGCTTTCTTT. This encodes CASSLWTMNTEAFF.

This clonotype has a handful of counts. The chain joins TRBV6-5 to TRBJ1-4; TRBD1 might be the D (5 bases). The CDR3 sequence is 14 residues long. Per the germline V gene, CDR1 is MNHEY and CDR2 is SVGAGI. V was shortened by 5 bases and J by 8 bases, with 15 bases between the two germline ends. The CDR3 sequence: CASSPRQFKEKLFF. CDR3 bases: TGTGCCAGCAGTCCCCGACAGTTCAAGGAAAAACTGTTTTTT.

Written as DNA, the CDR3 is TGTGCCAGCGGAAACCGGGACCCCCCCTACAATGAGCAGTTCTTC. Translated, it gives CASGNRDPPYNEQFF. The V and J genes are TRBV7-9 and TRBJ2-1; D may be TRBD1 or TRBD2 (5 bases each). V was clipped by 8 bases and J by 2 bases, with 16 bases between them. The CDR3 consists of 15 residues. Looked up from germline, CDR1 is SEHNR and CDR2 is FQNEAQ (reference sequence).

CDR3 nucleotide sequence: TGCAGTGCTAGAGTGGCTAGCGGGGGGGCGTATTACAATGAGCAGTTCTTC. This gives the protein CSARVASGGAYYNEQFF. The genes are TRBV20-1 and TRBJ2-1, with TRBD2 matching 12 bases. Germline CDR1 and CDR2: DFQATT and SNEGSKA (reference sequence). The V gene end was trimmed by 1 base and the J gene end by 4 bases; junction bases not matched to a gene: 8. This CDR3 has 17 residues.

This clonotype was seen ten or more times. This rearrangement joins TRBV25-1 to TRBJ1-4, with 8 bases matching TRBD1. The CDR3 runs 14 residues. CDR1 MGHDK and CDR2 SYGVNS come from the germline V gene. J lost 8 bases, V lost 5 bases, and 7 bases had no gene match. This chain's CDR3 is CASSSGGVGEKLFF. As DNA, the CDR3 is TGTGCCAGCAGTTCAGGGGGCGTAGGAGAAAAACTGTTTTTT.

Only a few counts were recorded for this clonotype. This chain connects TRBV20-1 to TRBJ2-4; possible D gene TRBD2, 6 bases. Trimming took off 3 bases at V and 2 bases at J, with 14 bases between the two ends. Per the germline V gene, CDR1 is DFQATT and CDR2 is SNEGSKA (reference sequence). The length of the CDR3 is 15 residues. CDR3 amino acids: CSASPTSLSKNIQYF. CDR3 nucleotides: TGCAGTGCTAGCCCAACTAGCTTATCCAAAAACATTCAGTACTTC.